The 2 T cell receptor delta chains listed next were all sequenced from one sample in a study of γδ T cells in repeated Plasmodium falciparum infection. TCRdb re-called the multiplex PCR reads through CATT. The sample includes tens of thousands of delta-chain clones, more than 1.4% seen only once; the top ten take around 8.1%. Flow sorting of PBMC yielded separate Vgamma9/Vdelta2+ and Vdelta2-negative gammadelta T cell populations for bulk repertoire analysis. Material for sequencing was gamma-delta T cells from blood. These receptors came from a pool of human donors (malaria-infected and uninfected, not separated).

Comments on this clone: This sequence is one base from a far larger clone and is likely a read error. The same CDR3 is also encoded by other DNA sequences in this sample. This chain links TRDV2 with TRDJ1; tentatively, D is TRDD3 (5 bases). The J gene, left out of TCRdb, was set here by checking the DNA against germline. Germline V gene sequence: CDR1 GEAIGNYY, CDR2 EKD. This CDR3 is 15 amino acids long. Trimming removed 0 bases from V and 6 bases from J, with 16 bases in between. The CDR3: CACDTLGVGDHKLIF. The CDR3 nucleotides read TGTGCCTGTGACACCCTTGGTGTAGGGGACCATAAACTCATCTTT.

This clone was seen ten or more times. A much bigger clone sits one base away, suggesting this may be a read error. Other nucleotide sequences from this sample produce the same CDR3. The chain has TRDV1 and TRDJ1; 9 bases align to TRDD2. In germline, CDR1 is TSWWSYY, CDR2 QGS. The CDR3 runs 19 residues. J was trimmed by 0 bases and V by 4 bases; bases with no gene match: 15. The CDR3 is CALGAFLRGGGWHTDKLIF. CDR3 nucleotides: TGTGCTCTTGGGGCCTTCCTACGTGGCGGGGGATGGCACACCGATAAACTCATCTTT.